The 13 T cell receptor beta chains below all came from one sample that was sequenced in a study of T cells after yellow fever vaccination. TCRdb independently ran MiXCR on the 5' RACE reads; one entry per CDR3 protein. Altogether 200,000 to 250,000 distinct CDR3 sequences are present, roughly 3.3% being singletons, with the ten largest covering less than 3.5%. The sample here was CD4+ T cells sorted from PBMCs, taken 10 days after the yellow fever booster vaccination. The receptors here all came from a man between 18 and 35 years old who received the YFV17D yellow fever vaccine.

In DNA, the CDR3 is TGTGCCAGCAGTGACCGCACCCACAGGGTTGAACAGCCCCAGCATTTT. It codes for CASSDRTHRVEQPQHF. The gene calls are TRBV6-4 and TRBJ1-5, with a weak D call TRBD1 (6 bases). Germline V gene data show CDR1 as MRHNA and CDR2 as SNTAGT. This CDR3 region has 16 residues. V lost 2 bases to trimming and J lost 7 bases, with 18 bases between them.

This clonotype was seen a few times. This chain uses TRBV7-6 with TRBJ2-3; TRBD2 matches at 13 bases. The CDR3 runs to 20 residues. V gave up 1 base and J gave up 2 bases; unmatched junction bases: 12. Germline V gene sequence: CDR1 SGHVS, CDR2 FNYEAQ. CDR3 sequence: CASSLEFDVGLAGDTDTQYF. The CDR3 DNA reads TGTGCCAGCAGCTTAGAGTTCGATGTAGGACTAGCGGGGGACACAGATACGCAGTATTTT.

This clonotype was seen ten or more times. This chain links TRBV10-3 with TRBJ2-7; no firm D call. The CDR3 loop spans 14 amino acids. The V end was cut by 6 bases, the J end by 5 bases, with 17 bases between. Per germline, CDR1 ENHRY and CDR2 SYGVKD. The CDR3 bases are TGTGCCATCAGAGGAAATGGCGGACGGCACGAGCAGTACTTC. This sequence encodes CAIRGNGGRHEQYF.

The V and J genes are TRBV5-4 and TRBJ2-5, with TRBD2 matching 13 bases. This CDR3 is built from 19 residues. V gave up 3 bases and J gave up 5 bases; unmatched junction bases: 16. The V gene's germline CDR1 is SGHNT and CDR2 YYREEE (reference sequence). The CDR3 protein is CASSSGTSGDGGRVETQYF. The CDR3 DNA sequence: TGTGCCAGCAGCTCCGGGACTAGCGGGGATGGTGGCCGGGTGGAGACCCAGTACTTC.

The chain uses TRBV5-1 and TRBJ1-4, with 7 nucleotides matching TRBD1. The CDR3 has 19 amino acids. CDR1 and CDR2 from the germline V gene are SGHRS and YFSETQ. With V trimmed by 0 bases and J by 0 bases, 11 bases remained unmatched. The CDR3 spells CASSLVGATTGSTNEKLFF. CDR3 DNA: TGCGCCAGCAGCTTGGTGGGGGCGACGACAGGGTCAACTAATGAAAAACTGTTTTTT.

The CDR3 here is CASSRSPGTYEQYF. The CDR3 DNA sequence: TGTGCCAGCAGCCGGAGTCCAGGGACCTACGAGCAGTACTTC. The chain combines TRBV7-9 with TRBJ2-7, with TRBD1 as a possible D gene (5 bases). Looked up from germline, CDR1 is SEHNR and CDR2 is FQNEAQ (reference sequence). CDR3 length: 14 residues. The V and J ends lost 5 bases and 2 bases respectively, with 13 bases between them.

This clonotype was observed at least ten times. V and J are TRBV7-2 and TRBJ2-3, with 10 bases lining up with TRBD2. The CDR3 consists of 18 residues. V dropped 5 bases and J dropped 4; count of bases not matched to a gene: 15. Germline V lookup: CDR1 SGHTA, CDR2 FQGNSA. CDR3 in amino acids: CASSPIGQLAGAPDTQYF. The CDR3 DNA sequence: TGTGCCAGCAGCCCCATAGGCCAGCTAGCGGGGGCCCCAGATACGCAGTATTTT.

This clonotype was observed a handful of times. The chain joins TRBV5-1 to TRBJ1-3; no firm D call. V lost 4 bases and J lost 8, with 10 bases in between. Germline CDR1 SGHRS, CDR2 YFSETQ. The CDR3 length is 12 residues. CDR3 bases: TGCGCCAGCAGCCTGCTTGGGGACACCATATATTTT. Translating gives CASSLLGDTIYF. Combining the CDR3 with reference TRBV5-1 and TRBJ1-3 gives the whole variable domain KAGVTQTPRYLIKTRGQQVTLSCSPISGHRSVSWYQQTPGQGLQFLFEYFSETQRNKGNFPGRFSGRQFSNSRSEMNVSTLELGDSALYLCASSLLGDTIYFGEGSWLTVV.

This clonotype was detected ten times or more. The chain couples TRBV13 to TRBJ2-1; TRBD2 aligns across 10 bases. V lost 6 bases and J lost 2; bases outside the gene matches: 4. The CDR3 covers 15 residues. Germline CDR1 PRHDT, CDR2 FYEKMQ (reference sequence). In DNA, the CDR3 is TGTGCCAGCAGTCTAGCGGGGGTCCCCTACAATGAGCAGTTCTTC. Protein: CASSLAGVPYNEQFF.

This clonotype was recorded at least ten times. V is TRBV7-2 and J is TRBJ1-3, with no clear D. The ends were cut back, 4 bases at V and 0 bases at J, with 4 bases in the middle. The CDR3 consists of 13 residues. Germline-derived CDR1 and CDR2 are SGHTA and FQGNSA. The CDR3 spells CASSYNSGNTIYF. CDR3 coding DNA: TGTGCCAGCAGCTACAACTCTGGAAACACCATATATTTT.

Many counts were recorded for this clonotype. This chain connects TRBV4-1 to TRBJ2-1; TRBD2 matches at 8 bases. Germline values: CDR1 MGHRA, CDR2 YSYEKL. This CDR3 has 17 residues. J gave up 4 bases and V 0 bases, and 8 bases lay outside the gene matches. CDR3 DNA sequence: TGCGCCAGCAGCCAAGAAGTTAGCGGGGAGAGGTACAATGAGCAGTTCTTC. Residues: CASSQEVSGERYNEQFF.

This clonotype was counted between two and nine times. The chain recombines TRBV24-1 with TRBJ2-3, with D possibly matching TRBD1 (6 bases). Trimming pared 3 bases from V and 0 bases from J, leaving 15 bases between. The CDR3 totals 17 residues. Germline V lookup: CDR1 KGHDR, CDR2 SFDVKD. The CDR3 region is CATSDAKGHFSTDTQYF. For the CDR3, the DNA is TGTGCCACCAGTGATGCAAAGGGACACTTTAGCACAGATACGCAGTATTTT.

The sample holds many counts of this clonotype. The genes are TRBV28 and TRBJ2-7; TRBD2 matches 9 bases. CDR3 length: 14 residues. The V segment lost 5 bases and the J segment 5 bases; nucleotides outside the gene matches: 7. Looked up from germline, CDR1 is MDHEN and CDR2 is SYDVKM. For the CDR3, the DNA is TGTGCCAGCAGTGGGTGGCTAGCGGGGCACGAGCAGTACTTC. It encodes CASSGWLAGHEQYF.